Presented here are 17 T cell receptor beta chains from one specimen sequenced in a study of blood T cell repertoires in COVID-19. This table comes from immunoSEQ multiplex PCR, and its TCRdb copy is limited to in-frame clones, with some not included. The sample lists under 350,000 clones, around 90% occurring once. Input material: PBMCs or T cells enriched from blood (not recorded which). These receptors came from a woman aged 40-49 years who had recovered from COVID-19.

This sequence joins TRBV6-5 and TRBJ2-1; the match to TRBD2 covers 11 bases. Per the germline V gene, CDR1 is MNHEY and CDR2 is SVGAGI. This CDR3 comprises 15 residues. With 8 bases clipped from V and 4 bases from J, the junction kept 7 bases outside the gene matches. The CDR3 loop reads CASASGTSGYNEQFF. The CDR3 region has the DNA TGTGCCAGCGCGAGCGGGACTAGCGGATACAATGAGCAGTTCTTC.

This chain connects TRBV5-1 to TRBJ1-2; a weak D match, TRBD1 (5 bases). V was trimmed by 6 bases and J by 3 bases, leaving 15 bases between them. The CDR3 totals 14 residues. Germline CDR1 SGHRS, CDR2 YFSETQ. The CDR3 region has the DNA TGCGCCAGCAAATCGCGAGGAGGGGACTATGGCTACACCTTC. Encoded protein: CASKSRGGDYGYTF.

The V gene is TRBV18, the J gene TRBJ2-7; a weak D match, TRBD1 (5 bases). Trimming removed 6 bases at V and 0 bases at J, with 9 bases between. CDR3 length: 13 amino acids. Germline V lookup: CDR1 KGHSH, CDR2 LQKENI. For the CDR3, the DNA is TGTGCCAGCTCCCAGGGCTCCTCCTACGAGCAGTACTTC. Its protein product is CASSQGSSYEQYF.

The gene calls are TRBV7-3 and TRBJ2-2; possible D gene TRBD2, 5 bases. CDR3 size: 13 residues. Trimming cost V 0 bases and J 6 bases, with 5 bases left between them. Germline CDR1 reads SGHTA; CDR2 reads FQGTGA. The CDR3 bases are TGTGCCAGCAGCTTAACGGAGGCCGGGGAGCTGTTTTTT. Its protein is CASSLTEAGELFF.

This chain uses TRBV4-2 with TRBJ1-5; 9 nucleotides align to TRBD1. Germline V lookup: CDR1 LGHNA, CDR2 YNFKEQ. V dropped 3 bases and J dropped 6; count of bases not matched to a gene: 6. There are 15 residues in the CDR3. The CDR3 nucleotides read TGTGCCAGCAGCCACCAACAGGGGGCAGGTCAGCCCCAGCATTTT. Protein sequence: CASSHQQGAGQPQHF.

The chain uses TRBV5-1 and TRBJ1-1; D is perhaps TRBD1 (5 bases). This CDR3 region has 14 residues. CDR1 and CDR2 from the germline V gene are SGHRS and YFSETQ. Deletions cut 4 bases from V and 3 bases from J, with 13 bases between. The CDR3 here is CASSPGGEDTEAFF. CDR3 nucleotide sequence: TGCGCCAGCAGCCCCGGGGGGGAGGACACTGAAGCTTTCTTT.

The chain is built from TRBV9 and TRBJ2-2; 12 positions agree with TRBD2. Germline CDR1 reads SGDLS; CDR2 reads YYNGEE. Losses at the gene ends were 2 bases for V and 4 bases for J; bases not matched to a gene: 9. This CDR3 spans 18 amino acids. The CDR3 loop reads CASSVSLAGGYPTGELFF. The CDR3 DNA reads as TGTGCCAGCAGCGTCTCTCTAGCGGGGGGGTATCCCACCGGGGAGCTGTTTTTT.

The V and J genes are TRBV24-1 and TRBJ2-5, with D uncertain. CDR3 length: 12 residues. The V end was cut by 2 bases, the J end by 7 bases, with 7 bases between. CDR1 KGHDR and CDR2 SFDVKD come from the germline V gene. Here the CDR3 reads CATSDYLRTQYF. The DNA of the CDR3 is TGTGCCACCAGTGATTACTTAAGGACCCAGTACTTC.

This rearrangement joins TRBV5-1 to TRBJ1-1, with TRBD1 matching over 11 bases. Trimming at V came to 4 bases and at J to 0 bases, leaving 8 bases not matched to a gene. CDR3 length equals 17 residues. In germline, CDR1 is SGHRS, CDR2 YFSETQ. This chain's CDR3 is CASSPGTGGSLNTEAFF. In DNA, the CDR3 is TGCGCCAGCAGCCCGGGGACAGGGGGGTCCCTGAACACTGAAGCTTTCTTT.

In this sample, this clone turned up once. J is TRBJ1-3 and V is TRBV4-1; TRBD1 aligns across 7 bases. The V and J ends lost 1 base and 4 bases, in that order; junction bases with no gene match: 13. The CDR3 totals 18 residues. Germline assignment: CDR1 MGHRA and CDR2 YSYEKL. CDR3 amino acids: CASSQGFKGGAGGNTIYF. Written as DNA, the CDR3 is TGCGCCAGCAGCCAAGGTTTCAAAGGGGGCGCGGGAGGAAACACCATATATTTT.

The chain has TRBV18 and TRBJ1-1, with D unclear. Trimming removed 3 bases at V and 2 bases at J, with 10 bases between. Per germline, CDR1 KGHSH and CDR2 LQKENI. CDR3 length equals 14 residues. Here the CDR3 reads CASSPGGSNTEAFF. CDR3 sequence (DNA): TGTGCCAGCTCACCTGGCGGGAGTAACACTGAAGCTTTCTTT. Full variable domain (outside the CDR3, taken from reference TRBV18 and TRBJ1-1): NAGVMQNPRHLVRRRGQEARLRCSPMKGHSHVYWYRQLPEEGLKFMVYLQKENIIDESGMPKERFSAEFPKEGPSILRIQQVVRGDSAAYFCASSPGGSNTEAFFGQGTRLTVV.

The V gene is TRBV18, the J gene TRBJ1-3; 7 nucleotides agree with TRBD1. CDR1 is KGHSH and CDR2 is LQKENI in the germline V gene. The CDR3 spans 14 residues. V dropped 6 bases and J dropped 0; count of bases not matched to a gene: 2. CDR3 coding DNA: TGTGCCAGCTCGCGGGACAGCTCTGGAAACACCATATATTTT. Protein sequence: CASSRDSSGNTIYF.

V gene TRBV28 combines with J gene TRBJ2-7; D is perhaps TRBD1 (5 bases). The CDR3 is 15 residues long. V lost 6 bases and J lost 2, with 17 bases in between. Germline V gene lookup returns CDR1 MDHEN and CDR2 SYDVKM. The CDR3 loop is CASRHRATGPYEQYF. The CDR3 nucleotides are TGTGCCAGCAGACACCGGGCCACAGGCCCCTACGAGCAGTACTTC.

V and J are TRBV6-4 and TRBJ1-2, with no clear D. Trimming took 4 bases from V and 6 from J, leaving 21 bases between them. This CDR3 is built from 16 residues. CDR1 is MRHNA and CDR2 is SNTAGT in the germline V gene. CDR3 amino acids: CASSVRKRRKEHGYTF. The CDR3 coding sequence is TGTGCCAGCAGTGTGAGGAAGCGGCGTAAGGAGCATGGCTACACCTTC.

The rearrangement links TRBV30 to TRBJ1-2; D is possibly TRBD1 (5 bases). Germline V gene data show CDR1 as GTSNPN and CDR2 as SVGIG (reference sequence). This CDR3 is built from 12 residues. Trimming took off 7 bases at V and 4 bases at J, with 13 bases between the two ends. The CDR3 DNA sequence: TGTGCCTTACGGGGGGTACTCTATGGCTACACCTTC. Its protein is CALRGVLYGYTF.

The chain is built from TRBV3-1 (or the pseudogene TRBV3-2) and TRBJ1-3; D gene uncertain. This CDR3 is 16 amino acids long. The V end lost 1 base, the J end lost 0 bases, and 10 bases lay between the germline ends. Germline V gene data show CDR1 as LGHDT and CDR2 as YNNKEL (reference sequence). In DNA form, the CDR3 reads TGTGCCAGCAGCCAAGTCGGAGGCACCTCTGGAAACACCATATATTTT. As protein: CASSQVGGTSGNTIYF.

The count of this clone is one. CDR3 DNA: TGCGCCAGCAGCTTTAGCGACTCCTACAATGAGCAGTTCTTC. It codes for CASSFSDSYNEQFF. J is TRBJ2-1 and V is TRBV5-1; D perhaps matches TRBD2 (5 bases). The V gene's germline CDR1 is SGHRS and CDR2 YFSETQ. This CDR3 spans 14 amino acids. V lost 2 bases and J 0 bases, leaving 6 bases between the germline ends.